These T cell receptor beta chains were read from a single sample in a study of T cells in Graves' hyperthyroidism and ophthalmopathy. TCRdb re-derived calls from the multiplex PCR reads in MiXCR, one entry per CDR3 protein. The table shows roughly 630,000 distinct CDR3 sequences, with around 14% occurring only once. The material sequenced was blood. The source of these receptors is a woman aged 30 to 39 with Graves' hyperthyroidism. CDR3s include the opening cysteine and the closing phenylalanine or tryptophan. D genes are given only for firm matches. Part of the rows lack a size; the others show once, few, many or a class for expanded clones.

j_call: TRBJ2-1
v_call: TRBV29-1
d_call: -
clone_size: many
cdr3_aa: CSVAHPRGLSYNEQFF
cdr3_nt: TGCAGCGTTGCCCACCCTAGGGGCCTCTCCTACAATGAGCAGTTCTTC

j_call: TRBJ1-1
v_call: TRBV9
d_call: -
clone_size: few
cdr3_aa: CASSVGIPTGSLVVNTEAFF
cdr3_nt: TGTGCCAGCAGCGTAGGGATCCCCACAGGTAGTCTCGTGGTGAACACTGAAGCTTTCTTT

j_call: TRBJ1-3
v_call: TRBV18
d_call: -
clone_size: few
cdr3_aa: CASSPVMEFSGNTIYF
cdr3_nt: TGTGCCAGCTCACCTGTAATGGAGTTCTCTGGAAACACCATATATTTT

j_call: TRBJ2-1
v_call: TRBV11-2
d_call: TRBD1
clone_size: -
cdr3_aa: CASSLEGGQGSYNEQFF
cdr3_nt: TGTGCCAGCAGCTTAGAGGGAGGACAGGGGAGCTACAATGAGCAGTTCTTC

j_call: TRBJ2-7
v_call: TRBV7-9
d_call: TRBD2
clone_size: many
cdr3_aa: CASSLGPRLAATYEQYF
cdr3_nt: TGTGCCAGCAGCTTAGGCCCACGACTAGCGGCAACCTACGAGCAGTACTTC

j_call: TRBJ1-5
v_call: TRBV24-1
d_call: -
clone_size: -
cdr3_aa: CATSAGGEFNQPQHF
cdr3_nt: TGTGCCACCAGTGCGGGGGGCGAGTTCAATCAGCCCCAGCATTTT

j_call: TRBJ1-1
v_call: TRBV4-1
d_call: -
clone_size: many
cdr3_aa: CASSQGRGGGNTEAFF
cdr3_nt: TGCGCCAGCAGCCAGGGTAGAGGGGGAGGGAACACTGAAGCTTTCTTT

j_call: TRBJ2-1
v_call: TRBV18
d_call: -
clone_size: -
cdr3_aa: CASSPPGRKAYNEQFF
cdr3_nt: TGTGCCAGCTCACCACCGGGACGGAAAGCTTACAATGAGCAGTTCTTC

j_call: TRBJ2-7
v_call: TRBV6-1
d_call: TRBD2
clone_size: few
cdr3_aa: CASSAGGIYEQYF
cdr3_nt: TGTGCCAGCTCCGCGGGGGGTATCTACGAGCAGTACTTC

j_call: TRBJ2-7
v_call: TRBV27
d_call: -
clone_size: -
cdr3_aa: CASSLGPNYYEQCF
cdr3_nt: TGTGCCAGCAGTCTCGGGCCAAATTACTACGAGCAGTGCTTC

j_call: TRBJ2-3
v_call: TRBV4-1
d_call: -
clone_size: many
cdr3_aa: CASSQDPGVTDTQYF
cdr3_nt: TGCGCCAGCAGCCAAGATCCTGGGGTTACAGATACGCAGTATTTT

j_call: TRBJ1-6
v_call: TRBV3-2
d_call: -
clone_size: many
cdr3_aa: CASSRQSGQLGSPLHF
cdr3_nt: TGTGCCAGCAGCCGCCAATCGGGACAGCTTGGTTCACCCCTCCACTTT

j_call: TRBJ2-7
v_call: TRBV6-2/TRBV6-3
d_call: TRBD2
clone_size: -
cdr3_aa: CASSPRGGLAGIYEQYF
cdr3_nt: TGTGCCAGCAGTCCTCGAGGGGGACTAGCTGGGATCTACGAGCAGTACTTC

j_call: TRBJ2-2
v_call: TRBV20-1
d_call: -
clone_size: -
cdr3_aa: CSARAGTNTGELFF
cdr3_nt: TGCAGTGCTAGAGCCGGGACGAACACCGGGGAGCTGTTTTTT

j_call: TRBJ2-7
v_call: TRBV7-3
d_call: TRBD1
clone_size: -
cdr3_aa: CASSPQGGFYEQYF
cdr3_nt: TGTGCCAGCAGCCCCCAAGGGGGCTTCTACGAGCAGTACTTC

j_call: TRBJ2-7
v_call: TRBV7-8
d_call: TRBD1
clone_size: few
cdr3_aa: CASSLATGDYEQYF
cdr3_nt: TGTGCCAGCAGCTTAGCGACAGGGGACTACGAGCAGTACTTC

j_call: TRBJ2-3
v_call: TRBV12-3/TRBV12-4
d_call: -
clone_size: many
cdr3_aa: CASSRGSDTQYF
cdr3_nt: TGTGCCAGCAGCCGTGGTTCCGATACGCAGTATTTT

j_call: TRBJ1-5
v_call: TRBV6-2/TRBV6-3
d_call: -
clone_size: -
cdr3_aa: CASSAEVKRQPQRF
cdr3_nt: TGTGCCAGCAGCGCAGAGGTAAAACGACAGCCCCAGCGTTTT

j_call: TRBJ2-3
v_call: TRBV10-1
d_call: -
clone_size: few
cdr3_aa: CASRQGLRRDTQYF
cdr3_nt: TGCGCCAGCAGACAGGGTCTCAGGAGAGATACGCAGTATTTT

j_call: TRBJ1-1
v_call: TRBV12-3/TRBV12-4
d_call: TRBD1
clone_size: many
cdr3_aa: CASTDRGYGRDTEAFF
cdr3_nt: TGTGCCAGCACTGACAGGGGATACGGGAGGGACACTGAAGCTTTCTTT

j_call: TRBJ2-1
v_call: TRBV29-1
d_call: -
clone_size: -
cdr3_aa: CSVDPRKNEQFF
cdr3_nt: TGCAGCGTTGACCCCAGGAAAAATGAGCAGTTCTTC

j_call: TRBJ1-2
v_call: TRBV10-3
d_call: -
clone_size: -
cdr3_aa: CAISESSGHGYTF
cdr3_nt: TGTGCCATCAGTGAGTCGAGTGGGCATGGCTACACCTTC

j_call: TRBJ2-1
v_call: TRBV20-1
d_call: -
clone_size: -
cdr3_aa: CSARGLFGTGWGNEQFF
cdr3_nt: TGCAGTGCTAGGGGGTTATTCGGGACTGGATGGGGTAATGAGCAGTTCTTC

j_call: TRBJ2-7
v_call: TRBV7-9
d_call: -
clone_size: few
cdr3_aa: CASDSGQIYEQYF
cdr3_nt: TGTGCCAGCGACTCCGGACAAATCTACGAGCAGTACTTC

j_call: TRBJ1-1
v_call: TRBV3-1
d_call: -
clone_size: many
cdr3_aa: CASSHRDGDFEAFF
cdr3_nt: TGTGCCAGCAGCCACAGGGACGGGGATTTTGAAGCTTTCTTT

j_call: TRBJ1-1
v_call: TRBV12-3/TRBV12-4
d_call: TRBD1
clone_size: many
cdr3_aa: CASKRTGNTEAFF
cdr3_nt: TGTGCCAGCAAAAGGACAGGGAACACTGAAGCTTTCTTT

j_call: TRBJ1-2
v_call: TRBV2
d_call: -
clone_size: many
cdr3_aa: CASREGGPGGYTF
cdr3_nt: TGTGCCAGCAGAGAAGGGGGGCCGGGGGGCTACACCTTC

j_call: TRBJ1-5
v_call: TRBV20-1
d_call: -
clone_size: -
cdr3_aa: CSARGQDYQPQHF
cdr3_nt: TGCAGTGCTAGGGGCCAAGATTATCAGCCCCAGCATTTT

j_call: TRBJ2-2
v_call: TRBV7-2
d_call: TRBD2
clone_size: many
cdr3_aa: CASSLPPGGYTGELFF
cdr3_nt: TGTGCCAGCAGCTTACCCCCGGGAGGGTACACCGGGGAGCTGTTTTTT

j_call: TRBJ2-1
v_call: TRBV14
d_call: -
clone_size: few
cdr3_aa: CASSQDGKALWTYNEQFF
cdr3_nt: TGTGCCAGCAGCCAAGATGGGAAGGCCCTATGGACCTACAATGAGCAGTTCTTC

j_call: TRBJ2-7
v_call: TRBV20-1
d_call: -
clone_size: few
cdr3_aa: CSARQGSPYEQYF
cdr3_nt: TGCAGTGCTAGACAGGGGTCCCCCTACGAGCAGTACTTC

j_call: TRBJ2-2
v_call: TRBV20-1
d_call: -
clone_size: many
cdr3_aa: CSARDEAVANTGELFF
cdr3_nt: TGCAGTGCTAGAGATGAGGCGGTAGCGAACACCGGGGAGCTGTTTTTT

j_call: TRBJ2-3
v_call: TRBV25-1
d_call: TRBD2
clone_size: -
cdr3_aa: CASSELADNTDTQYF
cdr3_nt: TGTGCCAGCAGTGAACTAGCGGATAACACAGATACGCAGTATTTT

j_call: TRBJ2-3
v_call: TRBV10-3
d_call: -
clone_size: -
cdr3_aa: CAISDGEMGTDTQYF
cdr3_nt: TGTGCCATCAGTGACGGGGAGATGGGCACAGATACGCAGTATTTT

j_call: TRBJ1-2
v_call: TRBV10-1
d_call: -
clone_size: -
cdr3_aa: CASSDDGYGYTF
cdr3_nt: TGCGCCAGCAGTGATGACGGCTATGGCTACACCTTC

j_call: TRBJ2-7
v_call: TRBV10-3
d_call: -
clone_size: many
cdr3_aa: CAISESRGGYEQYF
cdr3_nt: TGTGCCATCAGTGAGTCCAGGGGAGGCTACGAGCAGTACTTC

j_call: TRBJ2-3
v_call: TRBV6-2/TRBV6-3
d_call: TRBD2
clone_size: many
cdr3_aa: CASSGKREDTDTQYF
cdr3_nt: TGTGCCAGCAGTGGTAAGCGGGAGGACACAGATACGCAGTATTTT

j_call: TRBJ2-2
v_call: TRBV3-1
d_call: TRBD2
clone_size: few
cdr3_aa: CASSQERLAGVPGELFF
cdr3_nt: TGTGCCAGCAGCCAAGAAAGACTAGCGGGAGTCCCCGGGGAGCTGTTTTTT

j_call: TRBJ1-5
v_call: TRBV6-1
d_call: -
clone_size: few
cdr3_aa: CASRSQDQPQHF
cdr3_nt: TGTGCCAGCAGATCTCAAGATCAGCCCCAGCATTTT

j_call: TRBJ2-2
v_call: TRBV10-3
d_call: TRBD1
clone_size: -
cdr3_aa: CAIKAGGVGTGELFF
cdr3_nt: TGTGCCATCAAAGCAGGGGGAGTAGGCACCGGGGAGCTGTTTTTT

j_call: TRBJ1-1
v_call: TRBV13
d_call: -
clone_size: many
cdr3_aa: CASSLSRQTNTEAFF
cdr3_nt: TGTGCCAGCAGCTTAAGTAGACAGACGAACACTGAAGCTTTCTTT

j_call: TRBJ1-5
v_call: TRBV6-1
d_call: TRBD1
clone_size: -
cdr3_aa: CASNTPGQHHQPQHF
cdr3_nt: TGTGCCAGCAATACCCCGGGACAGCACCATCAGCCCCAGCATTTT

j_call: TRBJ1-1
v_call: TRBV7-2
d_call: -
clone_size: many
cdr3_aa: CASSLAGKNTEAFF
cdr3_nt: TGTGCCAGCAGCTTGGCCGGGAAAAACACTGAAGCTTTCTTT

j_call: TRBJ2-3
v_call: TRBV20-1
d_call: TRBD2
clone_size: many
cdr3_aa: CSARDARAGGRDTQYF
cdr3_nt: TGCAGTGCTAGAGATGCTCGAGCGGGAGGGCGAGATACGCAGTATTTT

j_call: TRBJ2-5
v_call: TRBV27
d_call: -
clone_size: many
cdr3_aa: CASSLGSMGTQYF
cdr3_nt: TGTGCCAGCAGTTTGGGGAGCATGGGGACCCAGTACTTC

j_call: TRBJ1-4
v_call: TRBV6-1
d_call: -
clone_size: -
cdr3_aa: CASTPADSPNEKLFF
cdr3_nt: TGTGCCAGCACCCCGGCGGACAGCCCTAATGAAAAACTGTTTTTT

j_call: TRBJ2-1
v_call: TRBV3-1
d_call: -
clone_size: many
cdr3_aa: CASSQDPHNEQFF
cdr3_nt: TGTGCCAGCAGCCAAGACCCCCACAATGAGCAGTTCTTC

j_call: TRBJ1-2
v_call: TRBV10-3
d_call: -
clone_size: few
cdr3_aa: CALNGDGVGYGYTF
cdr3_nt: TGTGCCCTCAATGGGGACGGAGTTGGGTATGGCTACACCTTC

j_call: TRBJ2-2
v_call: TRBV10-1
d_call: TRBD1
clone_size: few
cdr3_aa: CASSSGGRDTGELFF
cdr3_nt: TGCGCCAGCAGCTCAGGGGGCCGGGACACCGGGGAGCTGTTTTTT

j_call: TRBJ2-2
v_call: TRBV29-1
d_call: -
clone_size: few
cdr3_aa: CSAKDQVLTGELFF
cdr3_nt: TGCAGCGCCAAAGATCAGGTCCTCACCGGGGAGCTGTTTTTT

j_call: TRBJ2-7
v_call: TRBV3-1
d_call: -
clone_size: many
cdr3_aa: CASSQGPRDYEQYF
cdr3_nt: TGTGCCAGCAGCCAAGGGCCTCGAGACTACGAGCAGTACTTC

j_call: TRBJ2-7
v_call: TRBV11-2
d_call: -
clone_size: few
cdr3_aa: CASSLVPFSDEQYF
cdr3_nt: TGTGCCAGCAGCTTAGTCCCCTTTTCGGACGAGCAGTACTTC

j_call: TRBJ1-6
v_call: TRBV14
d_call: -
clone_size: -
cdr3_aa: CASSQRVWDSPLHF
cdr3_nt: TGTGCCAGCAGCCAGAGGGTGTGGGATTCACCCCTCCACTTT

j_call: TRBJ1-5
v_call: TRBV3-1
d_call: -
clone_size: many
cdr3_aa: CASSHPGRQPQHF
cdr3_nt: TGTGCCAGCAGCCATCCCGGTCGTCAGCCCCAGCATTTT